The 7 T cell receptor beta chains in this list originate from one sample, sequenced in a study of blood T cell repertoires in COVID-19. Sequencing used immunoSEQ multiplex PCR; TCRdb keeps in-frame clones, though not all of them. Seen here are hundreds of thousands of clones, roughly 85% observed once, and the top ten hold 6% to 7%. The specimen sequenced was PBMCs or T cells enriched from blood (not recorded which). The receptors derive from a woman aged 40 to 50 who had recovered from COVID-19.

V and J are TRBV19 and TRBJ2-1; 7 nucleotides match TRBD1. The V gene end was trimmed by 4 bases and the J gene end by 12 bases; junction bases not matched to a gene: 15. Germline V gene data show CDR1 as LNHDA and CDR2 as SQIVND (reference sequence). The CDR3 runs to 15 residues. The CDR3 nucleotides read TGTGCCAGTAGTAAAAGAGGGGTCCAACAGGGGTGGCAGTTCTTC. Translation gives CASSKRGVQQGWQFF.

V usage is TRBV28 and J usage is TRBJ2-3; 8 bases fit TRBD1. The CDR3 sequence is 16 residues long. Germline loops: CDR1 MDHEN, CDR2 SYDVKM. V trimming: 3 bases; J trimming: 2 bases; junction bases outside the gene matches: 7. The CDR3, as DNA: TGTGCCAGCAGTTTCGCCGGGACAGGTTACACAGATACGCAGTATTTT. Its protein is CASSFAGTGYTDTQYF.

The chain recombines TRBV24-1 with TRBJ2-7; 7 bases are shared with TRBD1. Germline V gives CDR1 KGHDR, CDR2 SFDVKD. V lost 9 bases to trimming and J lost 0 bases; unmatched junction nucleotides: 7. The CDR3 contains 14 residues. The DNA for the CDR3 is TGTGCCACCTCAGGTCGGGACAGCTCCTACGAGCAGTACTTC. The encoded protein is CATSGRDSSYEQYF.

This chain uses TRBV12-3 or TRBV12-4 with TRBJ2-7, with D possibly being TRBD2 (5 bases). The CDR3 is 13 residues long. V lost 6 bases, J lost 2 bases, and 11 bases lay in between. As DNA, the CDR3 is TGTGCCAGCAGGAAATCCGGGACCTACGAGCAGTACTTC. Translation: CASRKSGTYEQYF.

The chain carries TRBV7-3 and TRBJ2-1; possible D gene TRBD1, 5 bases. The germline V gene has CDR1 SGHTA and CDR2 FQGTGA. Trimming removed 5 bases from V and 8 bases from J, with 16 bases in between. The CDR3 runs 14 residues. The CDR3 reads CASSAQASGHEQFF. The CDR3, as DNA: TGTGCCAGCAGCGCACAGGCCTCGGGTCATGAGCAGTTCTTC.

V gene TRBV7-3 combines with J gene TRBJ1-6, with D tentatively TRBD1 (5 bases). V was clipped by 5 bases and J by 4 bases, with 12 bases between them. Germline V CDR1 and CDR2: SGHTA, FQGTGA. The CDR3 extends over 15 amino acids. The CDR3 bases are TGTGCCAGCAGCCCCCAGGGCGGTTATAATTCACCCCTCCACTTT. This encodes CASSPQGGYNSPLHF. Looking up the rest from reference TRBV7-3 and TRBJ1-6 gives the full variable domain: GAGVSQTPSNKVTEKGKYVELRCDPISGHTALYWYRQSLGQGPEFLIYFQGTGAADDSGLPNDRFFAVRPEGSVSTLKIQRTERGDSAVYLCASSPQGGYNSPLHFGNGTRLTVT.

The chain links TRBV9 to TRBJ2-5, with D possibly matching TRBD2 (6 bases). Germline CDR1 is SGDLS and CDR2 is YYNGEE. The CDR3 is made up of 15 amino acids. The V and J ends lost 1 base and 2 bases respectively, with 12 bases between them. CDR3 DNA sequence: TGTGCCAGCAGCGTAACGGGGGAGATTCAAGAGACCCAGTACTTC. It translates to CASSVTGEIQETQYF. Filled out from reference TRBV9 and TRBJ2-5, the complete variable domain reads DSGVTQTPKHLITATGQRVTLRCSPRSGDLSVYWYQQSLDQGLQFLIQYYNGEERAKGNILERFSAQQFPDLHSELNLSSLELGDSALYFCASSVTGEIQETQYFGPGTRLLVL.